This T cell receptor (beta chain) was observed in a study of shared clonotypes between healthy human individuals. Under the authors' procedure: Filtering was not the same, since immunoSEQ gave junction-only sequences without quality scores. Some clones are missing from TCRdb's copy, which holds only in-frame ones; the method was immunoSEQ multiplex PCR. V, J and clone size derive from that table, while D and trimming were established from the DNA sequence. This repertoire shows 2 million to 2.5 million clones, roughly 93% found once; its top ten account for 0.39%. For this clone: Its antigen is unknown.

General study results and limits: Donors were few, which limited the genetic and exposure-history diversity represented.

The sequence came from a man aged 18 to 29 in good health. Some clones in this sample may be carry-over from other donors' samples. Sequenced input: naive CD4+ T cells from PBMCs. This sample's subset: CD45RA+ positively selected.

CDR3 DNA sequence: TGTGCCAGCAGCGTGCGAGCAGATACGCAGTATTTT. Its translation: CASSVRADTQYF. This chain links TRBV9 with TRBJ2-3; D is unclear. The V gene lost 2 bases and the J gene lost 4 bases, with 5 bases spanning the gap. This CDR3 is built from 12 residues. Germline V gives CDR1 SGDLS, CDR2 YYNGEE.